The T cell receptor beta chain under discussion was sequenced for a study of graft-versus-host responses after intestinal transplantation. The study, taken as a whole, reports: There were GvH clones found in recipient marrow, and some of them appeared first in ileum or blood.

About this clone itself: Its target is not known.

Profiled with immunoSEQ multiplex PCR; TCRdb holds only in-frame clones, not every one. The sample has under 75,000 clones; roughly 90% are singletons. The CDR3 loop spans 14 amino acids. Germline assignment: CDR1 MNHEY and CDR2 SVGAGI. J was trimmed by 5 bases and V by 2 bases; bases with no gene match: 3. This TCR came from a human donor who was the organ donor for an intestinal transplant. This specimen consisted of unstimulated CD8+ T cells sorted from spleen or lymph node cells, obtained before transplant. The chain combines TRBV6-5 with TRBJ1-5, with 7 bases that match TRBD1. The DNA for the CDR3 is TGTGCCAGCAGTTACAGACAGGGAGATCAGCCCCAGCATTTT. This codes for CASSYRQGDQPQHF.